The entry that follows covers one TCR beta chain sequence. The TRB libraries of cDNA were built by UMI-labeled 5' RACE. TCRdb re-called the 5' RACE reads and catalogs CDR3 proteins one per entry, DNA excluded. The sample has approximately 52,000 distinct CDR3 sequences. The record originates from a study of CXCR3-negative and CXCR3-positive naive CD8 T cells. Triplicate sorts, 300,000 cells apiece, were made for each CD8+ T cell subset. Material for sequencing was memory CD8+ T cells from blood. This TCR came from a human donor in good health. Some clones in this sample may be carry-over from other donors' samples.

Here the CDR3 reads CSAKGQGAETEAFF. The chain links TRBV20-1 to TRBJ1-1; TCRdb gives TRBD1 as the D gene, but with no DNA this cannot be confirmed. Per germline, CDR1 DFQATT and CDR2 SNEGSKA (reference sequence). CDR3 size: 14 residues.